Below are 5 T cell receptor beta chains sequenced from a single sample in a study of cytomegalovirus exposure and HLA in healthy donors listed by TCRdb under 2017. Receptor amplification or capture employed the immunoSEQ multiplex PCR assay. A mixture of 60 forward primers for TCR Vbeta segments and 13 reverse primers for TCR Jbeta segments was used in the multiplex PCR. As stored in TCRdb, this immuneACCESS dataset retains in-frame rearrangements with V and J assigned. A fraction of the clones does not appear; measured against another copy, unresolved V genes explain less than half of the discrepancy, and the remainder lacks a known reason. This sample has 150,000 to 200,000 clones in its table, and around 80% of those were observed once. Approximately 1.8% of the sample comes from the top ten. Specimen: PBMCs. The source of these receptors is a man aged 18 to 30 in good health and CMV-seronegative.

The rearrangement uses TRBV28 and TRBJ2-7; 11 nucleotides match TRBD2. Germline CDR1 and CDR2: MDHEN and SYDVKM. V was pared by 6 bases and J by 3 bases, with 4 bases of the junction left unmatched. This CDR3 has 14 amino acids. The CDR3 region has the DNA TGTGCCAGCAGGCCTACTAGCGGGAGCTACGAGCAGTACTTC. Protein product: CASRPTSGSYEQYF.

The CDR3, as DNA: TGTGCCAGTAAGGGCTGGGACAGGGGGCGGAACACTGAAGCTTTCTTT. Translated: CASKGWDRGRNTEAFF. The V and J genes are TRBV19 and TRBJ1-1; TRBD1 agrees at 12 bases. The V and J ends lost 7 bases and 1 base, in that order; junction bases with no gene match: 7. The germline gives CDR1 LNHDA, CDR2 SQIVND (reference sequence). The CDR3 has 16 amino acids.

CDR3 sequence (DNA): TGTGCCAGCAGCCACAGGGGGCTAGGAAATCAGCCCCAGCATTTT. Translated, it gives CASSHRGLGNQPQHF. This chain joins TRBV5-5 and TRBJ1-5, with 9 positions matching TRBD1. Per germline, CDR1 SGHKS and CDR2 YYEKEE (reference sequence). Trimming took 4 bases from V and 4 from J; bases not matched to a gene: 6. The CDR3 spans 15 residues.

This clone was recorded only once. CDR3 loop: CASSLTSGGRLRTGELFF. CDR3 in DNA: TGTGCCAGCAGCTTGACTAGCGGGGGACGTTTGAGGACCGGGGAGCTGTTTTTT. V is TRBV7-9 and J is TRBJ2-2; 12 bases map to TRBD2. J gave up 5 bases and V 3 bases, and 10 bases lay outside the gene matches. The CDR3 loop spans 18 amino acids. Germline V gene sequence: CDR1 SEHNR, CDR2 FQNEAQ (reference sequence).

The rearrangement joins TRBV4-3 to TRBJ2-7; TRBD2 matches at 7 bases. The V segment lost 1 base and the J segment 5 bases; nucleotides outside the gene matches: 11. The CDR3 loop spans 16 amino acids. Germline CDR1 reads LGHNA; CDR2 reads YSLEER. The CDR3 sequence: CASSQGYETSTHEQYF. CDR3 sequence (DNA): TGCGCCAGCAGCCAAGGGTACGAGACTAGCACCCACGAGCAGTACTTC.